This entry is about one TCR beta chain. Its specificity is unknown. These data belong to a study of CXCR3-negative and CXCR3-positive naive CD8 T cells. CD45RO-CCR7+CD27+CD95- expression identified naive CD8+ T cells. Findings and limits, study-wide: High diversity, comparable across both naive subsets, contrasted with much lower diversity in memory CD8+ cells. Both naive subsets, CXCR3-negative and CXCR3-positive, displayed similar TRBV-TRBJ usage, unlike memory cells. Naive subsets had comparable surface CD5; TCR strength was inferred from TRB CDR3 properties.

5' RACE with UMI labels generated the TRB cDNA libraries. TCRdb reprocessed the 5' RACE reads and keeps a single row for each CDR3 protein, giving no DNA. This listing includes some 48,000 distinct CDR3 sequences. The clonotype was recovered from a human donor in good health. Some clones in this sample may be carry-over from other donors' samples. Sequenced sample: naive CXCR3- CD8+ T cells from blood. The sample's subset: CD45RO-CCR7+CD27+CD95- naive CD8+ T cells lacking CXCR3 (TNR3-).

CDR3 region: CASSVEIRQQNTGELFF. The chain joins TRBV9 to TRBJ2-2. This CDR3 region has 17 residues. Germline V gene sequence: CDR1 SGDLS, CDR2 YYNGEE.